A selection of T cell receptor beta chains follows, all from one sample in a study of blood T cell repertoires in COVID-19. Only in-frame clones appear in the TCRdb table, and some are missing; sequencing was by immunoSEQ multiplex PCR. The data hold approximately 240,000 clones, with approximately 86% observed a single time. The sample taken for sequencing was peripheral blood. All receptors derive from a woman aged 25 to 45 who had recovered from COVID-19. Each CDR3 is given with its conserved first and last residue. A D gene is named only where the DNA matches it firmly. Clone size, where shown, is once, few, many, or a class for clones that have expanded.

V gene: TRBV4-3; D gene: NA; clone size: NA; J gene: TRBJ2-6; CDR3 protein: CASSQEPRQSSGANVLTF; CDR3 DNA: TGCGCCAGCAGCCAAGAGCCCAGACAGAGCTCTGGGGCCAACGTCCTGACTTTC
V gene: TRBV7-9; D gene: TRBD1; clone size: NA; J gene: TRBJ2-2; CDR3 protein: CASSLMPGQATGELFF; CDR3 DNA: TGTGCCAGCAGCCTAATGCCTGGACAGGCCACCGGGGAGCTGTTTTTT
V gene: TRBV4-2; D gene: NA; clone size: NA; J gene: TRBJ1-2; CDR3 protein: CASSQGNTNNYGYTF; CDR3 DNA: TGTGCCAGCAGCCAAGGCAACACGAATAACTATGGCTACACCTTC
V gene: TRBV9; D gene: NA; clone size: NA; J gene: TRBJ2-2; CDR3 protein: CASTKSLNFGQPGELFF; CDR3 DNA: TGTGCCAGCACCAAAAGCCTGAACTTCGGACAGCCCGGGGAGCTGTTTTTT
V gene: TRBV5-1; D gene: TRBD2; clone size: NA; J gene: TRBJ2-5; CDR3 protein: CASSLDGTSRETQYF; CDR3 DNA: TGCGCCAGCAGCTTGGATGGGACTAGCAGGGAGACCCAGTACTTC
V gene: TRBV7-2; D gene: TRBD2; clone size: NA; J gene: TRBJ2-1; CDR3 protein: CASSTHGGEYNEQFF; CDR3 DNA: TGTGCCAGCAGCACCCACGGGGGGGAGTACAATGAGCAGTTCTTC
V gene: TRBV7-2; D gene: TRBD2; clone size: NA; J gene: TRBJ2-7; CDR3 protein: CASSPGTSGAYEQYF; CDR3 DNA: TGTGCCAGCAGCCCAGGGACTAGCGGGGCCTACGAGCAGTACTTC
V gene: TRBV11-2; D gene: TRBD2; clone size: NA; J gene: TRBJ2-5; CDR3 protein: CASRHAGGGKETQYF; CDR3 DNA: TGTGCCAGCAGACATGCGGGGGGGGGTAAAGAGACCCAGTACTTC
V gene: TRBV29-1; D gene: NA; clone size: NA; J gene: TRBJ2-5; CDR3 protein: CSVRVETQYF; CDR3 DNA: TGCAGCGTCCGTGTGGAGACCCAGTACTTC
V gene: TRBV9; D gene: TRBD1; clone size: NA; J gene: TRBJ2-7; CDR3 protein: CASSVGGQGWAYEQYF; CDR3 DNA: TGTGCCAGCAGCGTAGGGGGACAGGGGTGGGCCTACGAGCAGTACTTC
V gene: TRBV5-1; D gene: NA; clone size: NA; J gene: TRBJ2-1; CDR3 protein: CASSPNRVRTANEQFF; CDR3 DNA: TGCGCCAGCAGCCCGAACAGGGTTCGAACGGCCAATGAGCAGTTCTTC
V gene: TRBV12-3/TRBV12-4; D gene: NA; clone size: NA; J gene: TRBJ2-7; CDR3 protein: CASSPLSSYEQYF; CDR3 DNA: TGTGCCAGCAGTCCGCTGAGCTCCTACGAGCAGTACTTC
V gene: TRBV7-2; D gene: TRBD1; clone size: NA; J gene: TRBJ2-3; CDR3 protein: CASSLAGDRGTDTQYF; CDR3 DNA: TGTGCCAGCAGCTTAGCTGGTGACAGGGGAACAGATACGCAGTATTTT
V gene: TRBV9; D gene: NA; clone size: NA; J gene: TRBJ2-7; CDR3 protein: CASSAEALSYEQYF; CDR3 DNA: TGTGCCAGCAGCGCGGAGGCCCTCTCCTACGAGCAGTACTTC
V gene: TRBV4-1; D gene: TRBD1; clone size: few; J gene: TRBJ1-6; CDR3 protein: CASSQDPPRTGVASPLHF; CDR3 DNA: TGCGCCAGCAGCCAAGACCCCCCCCGGACAGGAGTCGCTTCACCCCTCCACTTT
V gene: TRBV6-6; D gene: NA; clone size: few; J gene: TRBJ1-1; CDR3 protein: CASSYRWETEAFF; CDR3 DNA: TGTGCCAGCAGTTATAGATGGGAGACTGAAGCTTTCTTT
V gene: TRBV5-1; D gene: TRBD2; clone size: NA; J gene: TRBJ2-2; CDR3 protein: CASSPGLAGGTGELFF; CDR3 DNA: TGCGCCAGCAGCCCAGGACTAGCGGGGGGCACCGGGGAGCTGTTTTTT
V gene: TRBV7-2; D gene: TRBD1; clone size: NA; J gene: TRBJ2-4; CDR3 protein: CASSWTGGAKNIQYF; CDR3 DNA: TGTGCCAGCAGCTGGACAGGGGGAGCCAAAAACATTCAGTACTTC
V gene: TRBV6-1; D gene: TRBD2; clone size: NA; J gene: TRBJ2-5; CDR3 protein: CASSEVGGEKETQYF; CDR3 DNA: TGTGCCAGCAGTGAAGTGGGGGGGGAAAAGGAGACCCAGTACTTC
V gene: TRBV2; D gene: TRBD2; clone size: NA; J gene: TRBJ2-2; CDR3 protein: CASSLTTGTRTGELFF; CDR3 DNA: TGTGCCAGCAGCCTAACCACCGGGACTAGAACCGGGGAGCTGTTTTTT
V gene: TRBV6-2/TRBV6-3; D gene: TRBD2; clone size: NA; J gene: TRBJ2-3; CDR3 protein: CASSSWTRVQADTQYF; CDR3 DNA: TGTGCCAGCAGTTCCTGGACTAGAGTTCAGGCGGATACGCAGTATTTT
V gene: TRBV5-4; D gene: TRBD2; clone size: NA; J gene: TRBJ2-3; CDR3 protein: CASSSWTSAPSTDTQYF; CDR3 DNA: TGTGCCAGCAGCTCTTGGACTAGCGCCCCTAGCACAGATACGCAGTATTTT
V gene: TRBV2; D gene: TRBD2; clone size: NA; J gene: TRBJ2-7; CDR3 protein: CASTSGGYEQYF; CDR3 DNA: TGTGCCAGCACTAGCGGGGGTTACGAGCAGTACTTC
V gene: TRBV19; D gene: NA; clone size: NA; J gene: TRBJ1-2; CDR3 protein: CASSINDSPGGYTF; CDR3 DNA: TGTGCCAGTAGTATAAATGATTCTCCGGGTGGCTACACCTTC
V gene: TRBV29-1; D gene: NA; clone size: NA; J gene: TRBJ2-7; CDR3 protein: CSGKNRVPYYEQYF; CDR3 DNA: TGCAGCGGAAAAAACAGGGTCCCATACTACGAGCAGTACTTC
V gene: TRBV6-5; D gene: NA; clone size: NA; J gene: TRBJ2-3; CDR3 protein: CASSYEGARTDTQYF; CDR3 DNA: TGTGCCAGCAGTTATGAAGGGGCGCGCACAGATACGCAGTATTTT
V gene: TRBV7-3; D gene: NA; clone size: NA; J gene: TRBJ1-1; CDR3 protein: CASSLTGVNTEAFF; CDR3 DNA: TGTGCCAGCAGCTTAACAGGGGTGAACACTGAAGCTTTCTTT
V gene: TRBV5-1; D gene: TRBD2; clone size: once; J gene: TRBJ2-1; CDR3 protein: CASSGDGTSGGRNEQFF; CDR3 DNA: TGCGCCAGCAGCGGGGACGGGACTAGCGGGGGGCGCAATGAGCAGTTCTTC
V gene: TRBV21-1; D gene: NA; clone size: NA; J gene: TRBJ2-2; CDR3 protein: CASTIAGGNTGELFF; CDR3 DNA: TGTGCCAGCACCATAGCGGGGGGGAACACCGGGGAGCTGTTTTTT
V gene: TRBV9; D gene: NA; clone size: once; J gene: TRBJ1-6; CDR3 protein: CASSVGGDNSPLHF; CDR3 DNA: TGTGCCAGCAGCGTAGGGGGGGATAATTCACCCCTCCACTTT
V gene: TRBV6-5; D gene: TRBD1; clone size: NA; J gene: TRBJ1-2; CDR3 protein: CASSYRTGFGYTF; CDR3 DNA: TGTGCCAGCAGTTACCGGACAGGGTTTGGCTACACCTTC
V gene: TRBV11-3; D gene: NA; clone size: NA; J gene: TRBJ2-1; CDR3 protein: CASSLGLGDEQFF; CDR3 DNA: TGTGCCAGCAGCTTAGGCCTCGGGGATGAGCAGTTCTTC
V gene: TRBV5-4; D gene: TRBD2; clone size: NA; J gene: TRBJ2-5; CDR3 protein: CASSETSGGETQYF; CDR3 DNA: TGTGCCAGCAGCGAGACTAGCGGGGGAGAGACCCAGTACTTC
V gene: TRBV6-2/TRBV6-3; D gene: TRBD2; clone size: NA; J gene: TRBJ2-3; CDR3 protein: CASSPLAGPVDTQYF; CDR3 DNA: TGTGCCAGCAGTCCACTAGCGGGGCCTGTGGATACGCAGTATTTT
V gene: TRBV27; D gene: NA; clone size: few; J gene: TRBJ2-7; CDR3 protein: CASSLQIYEQYF; CDR3 DNA: TGTGCCAGCAGTTTACAGATCTACGAGCAGTACTTC
V gene: TRBV7-7; D gene: TRBD2; clone size: NA; J gene: TRBJ2-1; CDR3 protein: CASSLGLAGPGNEQFF; CDR3 DNA: TGTGCCAGCAGCTTAGGACTAGCGGGGCCCGGGAATGAGCAGTTCTTC
V gene: TRBV11-2; D gene: NA; clone size: NA; J gene: TRBJ2-2; CDR3 protein: CASSGRSVTGELFF; CDR3 DNA: TGTGCCAGCAGCGGTAGAAGTGTAACCGGGGAGCTGTTTTTT
V gene: TRBV7-2; D gene: TRBD2; clone size: NA; J gene: TRBJ2-7; CDR3 protein: CASSFTLSGGLAYEQYF; CDR3 DNA: TGTGCCAGCAGCTTTACGTTGAGCGGGGGCCTCGCCTACGAGCAGTACTTC
V gene: TRBV30; D gene: NA; clone size: NA; J gene: TRBJ1-1; CDR3 protein: CAWGRGGWNTEAFF; CDR3 DNA: TGTGCCTGGGGGAGGGGGGGATGGAACACTGAAGCTTTCTTT
V gene: TRBV7-9; D gene: TRBD1; clone size: NA; J gene: TRBJ1-4; CDR3 protein: CASSLVSTGPPNEKLFF; CDR3 DNA: TGTGCCAGCAGCTTAGTCTCGACAGGGCCCCCTAATGAAAAACTGTTTTTT
V gene: TRBV9; D gene: TRBD2; clone size: NA; J gene: TRBJ2-3; CDR3 protein: CASSVPAAGGPRGTDTQYF; CDR3 DNA: TGTGCCAGCAGCGTCCCCGCGGCGGGGGGGCCGAGGGGCACAGATACGCAGTATTTT
V gene: TRBV5-1; D gene: NA; clone size: NA; J gene: TRBJ1-3; CDR3 protein: CASSLETTVSGNTIYF; CDR3 DNA: TGCGCCAGCAGCTTAGAAACGACAGTCTCTGGAAACACCATATATTTT
V gene: TRBV5-6; D gene: NA; clone size: NA; J gene: TRBJ2-7; CDR3 protein: CASSGYDRSGNEQYF; CDR3 DNA: TGTGCCAGCAGCGGGTATGACAGGAGCGGGAACGAGCAGTACTTC
V gene: TRBV6-1; D gene: NA; clone size: NA; J gene: TRBJ2-7; CDR3 protein: CASSEARAEPTYEQYF; CDR3 DNA: TGTGCCAGCAGTGAAGCGCGAGCGGAACCAACCTACGAGCAGTACTTC
V gene: TRBV30; D gene: NA; clone size: NA; J gene: TRBJ2-7; CDR3 protein: CAWSWGDGEQYF; CDR3 DNA: TGTGCCTGGAGTTGGGGGGACGGCGAGCAGTACTTC
V gene: TRBV5-1; D gene: TRBD1; clone size: NA; J gene: TRBJ2-4; CDR3 protein: CASSPSGQGAKNIQYF; CDR3 DNA: TGCGCCAGCAGCCCCTCGGGACAGGGGGCCAAAAACATTCAGTACTTC
V gene: TRBV11-2; D gene: TRBD1; clone size: NA; J gene: TRBJ2-3; CDR3 protein: CASSSWDREDTQYF; CDR3 DNA: TGTGCCAGCAGCTCTTGGGACAGGGAAGATACGCAGTATTTT